This T cell receptor (beta chain) was sequenced during a study of blood T cell repertoires in COVID-19. Study-wide context: In each case, the material was cDNA or gDNA derived from T cells, B-cell-depleted T cells, or PBMCs.

This clone was recorded only once. Original methodology: Counts of nucleated cells, estimated from reference gene primer amplification, were obtained. The protocol was immunoSEQ multiplex PCR, while the TCRdb copy is restricted to in-frame clones and leaves out a portion. V and J calls and clone size are copied from that table; D and trimming were computed from the DNA. The table lists under 200,000 clones, 83% of them singletons, with roughly 2% in the top ten. Germline CDR1 and CDR2: SGHTS and YDEGEE. Trimming left V 2 bases short and J 11 bases short, with 11 bases between. The CDR3 runs 12 residues.

The clonotype was recovered from a woman older than 75 with acute or convalescent COVID-19. The chain joins TRBV5-8 to TRBJ1-5; weak D call: TRBD1 (5 bases). Sequenced sample: peripheral blood. For the CDR3, the DNA is TGTGCCAGCAGCTTCTCCCCGGGGGCCCAGCATTTT. Translation: CASSFSPGAQHF.